This is a list of T cell receptor beta chains from one sample in a study of blood T cell repertoires in COVID-19. Produced via immunoSEQ multiplex PCR; TCRdb's table is partial and in-frame only. The top ten hold more than 2.5% of the sample, which has 200,000 to 300,000 clones, approximately 84% seen once. Sequencing was carried out using peripheral blood. The source is a woman younger than 45 who had recovered from COVID-19. The CDR3 runs from the conserved cysteine through the conserved F or W. A D gene is named only where the DNA matches it firmly. Clone size is stated in some rows and not others, as once, few, many or a class when expanded.

cdr3_nt,cdr3_aa,d_call,v_call,j_call,cdr3_length,clone_size
TGTGCCAGCAGTCGACAGGGGAATCAGCCCCAGCATTTT,CASSRQGNQPQHF,TRBD1,TRBV6-6,TRBJ1-5,13,few
TGTGCCAGCAGGGATCGGGACAGGGGGCACGAGCAGTACTTC,CASRDRDRGHEQYF,TRBD1,TRBV5-4,TRBJ2-7,14,.
TGTGCCAGCAGCTACGGAGGGGTATACTACACCTTC,CASSYGGVYYTF,.,TRBV5-5,TRBJ1-2,12,.
TGTGCCAGCGGGGGGGGCGCGGAATCTAACTATGGCTACACCTTC,CASGGGAESNYGYTF,.,TRBV6-5,TRBJ1-2,15,.
TGTGCCAGCAGCTTTTCCAGGGGATCAGAAGCTTTCTTT,CASSFSRGSEAFF,.,TRBV7-8,TRBJ1-1,13,.
TGTGCCAGCAGCTTGGATCTCGGGGGGATAGATGGCTACACCTTC,CASSLDLGGIDGYTF,.,TRBV5-6,TRBJ1-2,15,once
TGTGCCAGCAGTCCGGGGAATGGCAATCAGCCCCAGCATTTT,CASSPGNGNQPQHF,.,TRBV27,TRBJ1-5,14,.
TGTGCCAGCAGCCCTCCCACCGGACAGGGGGCCGATGAGCAGTACTTC,CASSPPTGQGADEQYF,TRBD1,TRBV7-6,TRBJ2-7,16,.
TGTGCAAGTCGCTTGACCAGGGGATCACTCTTGAGAAACACCATATATTTT,CASRLTRGSLLRNTIYF,.,TRBV12-2,TRBJ1-3,17,.
TGTGCCAGCAGCCCGGGGGGCCCCAATCAGCCCCAGCATTTT,CASSPGGPNQPQHF,.,TRBV5-8,TRBJ1-5,14,.
TGTGCCAGCTCACCCGGGACAGCAACGGGCTATGGCTACACCTTC,CASSPGTATGYGYTF,TRBD1,TRBV18,TRBJ1-2,15,.
TGCGCCAGCAGCCAGCCCCAAGGGGTAGCGGGGGGGCCAGACACCGGGGAGCTGTTTTTT,CASSQPQGVAGGPDTGELFF,TRBD2,TRBV4-1,TRBJ2-2,20,.
TGTGCCAGCAGTAAGAGTCAGCAGGGAGGCTACACCTTC,CASSKSQQGGYTF,.,TRBV6-5,TRBJ1-2,13,.
TGTGCCAGCAGCGGGATTAACAGGGGAAACACCATATATTTT,CASSGINRGNTIYF,.,TRBV11-2,TRBJ1-3,14,.
TGTGCCAGCAAGCCGACAGAGAATAATGAAAAACTGTTTTTT,CASKPTENNEKLFF,.,TRBV6-5,TRBJ1-4,14,.
TGCGCCAGCAGACAGGGTGGTCCTGGAAACACCATATATTTT,CASRQGGPGNTIYF,.,TRBV10-2,TRBJ1-3,14,.
TGTGCCAGCAGCCAAGTGGGGACAGGGAGGGACATTCAGTACTTC,CASSQVGTGRDIQYF,TRBD1,TRBV4-2,TRBJ2-4,15,few
TGCAGCGTTGAAGATCTGCGATCCCAAGAGACCCAGTACTTC,CSVEDLRSQETQYF,.,TRBV29-1,TRBJ2-5,14,once
TGTGCCAGTAGCCCCTCGGGAGGACCGATACAAGAGACCCAGTACTTC,CASSPSGGPIQETQYF,TRBD2,TRBV19,TRBJ2-5,16,once
TGCGCCAGCACCGGGGGGACAGGTTCCTATAATTCACCCCTCCACTTT,CASTGGTGSYNSPLHF,TRBD1,TRBV5-1,TRBJ1-6,16,.
TGTGCCAGCAGCTTGACAGGGGCAAGCAACTATGGCTACACCTTC,CASSLTGASNYGYTF,TRBD1,TRBV5-6,TRBJ1-2,15,few
TGTGCCAGCCGCCCTGACGGGGGCACCGGGGAGCTGTTTTTT,CASRPDGGTGELFF,.,TRBV6-4,TRBJ2-2,14,.
TGTGCCAGCAGTTACGGTGGTAGCGGGGGGTACAATGAGCAGTTCTTC,CASSYGGSGGYNEQFF,TRBD2,TRBV6-6,TRBJ2-1,16,.
TGTGCCAGCTCACCTAGCGGGGGGTACCCTGAGCAGTTCTTC,CASSPSGGYPEQFF,TRBD2,TRBV18,TRBJ2-1,14,once
TGTGCCAGCAGCATGGACAGTCCCCACGAGCAGTACTTC,CASSMDSPHEQYF,.,TRBV5-5,TRBJ2-7,13,.
TGTGCCAGCAGCCAAGCTGGGACAGGAGGTAGGGATACGCAGTATTTT,CASSQAGTGGRDTQYF,TRBD1,TRBV3-1/TRBV3-2,TRBJ2-3,16,.
TGTGCCAGCAGTGAAGAGCGCTCCACAGATACGCAGTATTTT,CASSEERSTDTQYF,.,TRBV2,TRBJ2-3,14,.
TGTGCCAGCAGGGCCGGGGCGGGATATAGCAATCAGCCCCAGCATTTT,CASRAGAGYSNQPQHF,.,TRBV27,TRBJ1-5,16,.
TGTGCCATTTCGGAAGGACAGGGACAGACCACAGATACGCAGTATTTT,CAISEGQGQTTDTQYF,TRBD1,TRBV10-3,TRBJ2-3,16,.
TGTGCCAGCAGCTTGAGTTCCTACAATGAGCAGTTCTTC,CASSLSSYNEQFF,.,TRBV7-9,TRBJ2-1,13,.
TGTGCCAGCAGTGAAATAGAAACCTTTGATACGCAGTATTTT,CASSEIETFDTQYF,.,TRBV2,TRBJ2-3,14,.
TGTGCCAGCAGTGAACTTGGGGGGAACTATGGCTACACCTTC,CASSELGGNYGYTF,.,TRBV25-1,TRBJ1-2,14,.
TGTGCCAGCAACGGGGCGGGGGTCTCCTACGAGCAGTACTTC,CASNGAGVSYEQYF,TRBD2,TRBV5-5,TRBJ2-7,14,.
TGCAGCGTTGTGACCCGGACAGGGGATGGCTACACCTTC,CSVVTRTGDGYTF,TRBD1,TRBV29-1,TRBJ1-2,13,.
TGTGCCAGCCGGGCGAGCGGGGTTTTATACGAGCAGTACTTC,CASRASGVLYEQYF,TRBD2,TRBV2,TRBJ2-7,14,.
TGTGCCAGCAGCTCTCAGGCCCTACACTCCTACGAGCAGTACTTC,CASSSQALHSYEQYF,.,TRBV3-1/TRBV3-2,TRBJ2-7,15,.
TGTGCCAGCAGCTCTAGACAGAAGAATAATTCACCCCTCCACTTT,CASSSRQKNNSPLHF,.,TRBV11-2,TRBJ1-6,15,once
TGTGCCAGCAGCTTATTGGTAGCGGGGGGGACAGATACGCAGTATTTT,CASSLLVAGGTDTQYF,TRBD2,TRBV11-2,TRBJ2-3,16,.
TGTGCCAGCAGCGTTGTGGCTAGCGGGGATAAAGAGACCCAGTACTTC,CASSVVASGDKETQYF,TRBD2,TRBV9,TRBJ2-5,16,.
TGTGCCAGCAGTTTGAGTCGAGAGACCCAGTACTTC,CASSLSRETQYF,.,TRBV12-3/TRBV12-4,TRBJ2-5,12,.
TGTGCCAGCAGTGAAGAACAGGGGTTTTACGAGCAGTACTTC,CASSEEQGFYEQYF,TRBD1,TRBV6-1,TRBJ2-7,14,.
TGTGCCAGCAGTTCCCGGGACATGGGGGTCTACGAGCAGTACTTC,CASSSRDMGVYEQYF,.,TRBV27,TRBJ2-7,15,.
TGTGCCAGCAGCTTGGACAGGGTACGTTATGGCTACACCTTC,CASSLDRVRYGYTF,TRBD1,TRBV7-2,TRBJ1-2,14,once
TGTGCCAGCAGTTTATCGTTAGGGGATGCAACTAATGAAAAACTGTTTTTT,CASSLSLGDATNEKLFF,.,TRBV27,TRBJ1-4,17,.
TGCGCCAGCAGCTGGGGACTTGAAGAGACCCAGTACTTC,CASSWGLEETQYF,.,TRBV5-1,TRBJ2-5,13,.
TGTGCCAGCAGGTTACCAGGGGGCGTCGGGGAGCTGTTTTTT,CASRLPGGVGELFF,TRBD1,TRBV7-9,TRBJ2-2,14,.
TGTGCCAGCAGTCCCACAGGGAAAGGAAACACCATATATTTT,CASSPTGKGNTIYF,.,TRBV7-9,TRBJ1-3,14,.
TGTGCCACCGGGCAGGACAGGGCGAACTATGGCTACACCTTC,CATGQDRANYGYTF,TRBD1,TRBV15,TRBJ1-2,14,.
TGTGCCAGCAGCCCGGGACAGCCCTATGGCTACACCTTC,CASSPGQPYGYTF,TRBD1,TRBV5-5,TRBJ1-2,13,.